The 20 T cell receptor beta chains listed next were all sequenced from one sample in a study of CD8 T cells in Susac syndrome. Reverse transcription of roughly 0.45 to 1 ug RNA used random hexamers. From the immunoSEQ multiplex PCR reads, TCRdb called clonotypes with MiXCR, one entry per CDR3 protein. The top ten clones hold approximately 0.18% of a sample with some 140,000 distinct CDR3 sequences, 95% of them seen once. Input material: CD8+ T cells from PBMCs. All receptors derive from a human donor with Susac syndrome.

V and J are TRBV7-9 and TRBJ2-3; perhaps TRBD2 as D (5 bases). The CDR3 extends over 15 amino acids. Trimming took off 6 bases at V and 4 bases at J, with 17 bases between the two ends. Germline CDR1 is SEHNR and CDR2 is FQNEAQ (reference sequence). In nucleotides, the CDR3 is TGTGCCAGCAGACCCGGTGCGGGCCCGGCAGATACGCAGTATTTT. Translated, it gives CASRPGAGPADTQYF. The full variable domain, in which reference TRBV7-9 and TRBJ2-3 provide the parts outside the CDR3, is DTGVSQNPRHKITKRGQNVTFRCDPISEHNRLYWYRQTLGQGPEFLTYFQNEAQLEKSRLLSDRFSAERPKGSFSTLEIQRTEQGDSAMYLCASRPGAGPADTQYFGPGTRLTVL.

The CDR3 coding sequence is TGTGCCAGCAGCGTATGGGTGGAGAGTTCGAACACCGGGGAGCTGTTTTTT. This codes for CASSVWVESSNTGELFF. This chain joins TRBV9 and TRBJ2-2; D unresolved. Germline CDR1 SGDLS, CDR2 YYNGEE. The CDR3 has 17 amino acids. V lost 1 base to trimming and J lost 0 bases, with 13 bases between them. Drawing the rest from reference TRBV9 and TRBJ2-2, the complete variable domain is DSGVTQTPKHLITATGQRVTLRCSPRSGDLSVYWYQQSLDQGLQFLIQYYNGEERAKGNILERFSAQQFPDLHSELNLSSLELGDSALYFCASSVWVESSNTGELFFGEGSRLTVL.

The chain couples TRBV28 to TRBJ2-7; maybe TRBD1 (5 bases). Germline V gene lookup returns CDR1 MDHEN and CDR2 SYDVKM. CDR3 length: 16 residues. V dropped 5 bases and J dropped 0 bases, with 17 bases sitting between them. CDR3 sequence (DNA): TGTGCCAGCAGTAGCGTAACAGGATTGCCCTCCTACGAGCAGTACTTC. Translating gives CASSSVTGLPSYEQYF.

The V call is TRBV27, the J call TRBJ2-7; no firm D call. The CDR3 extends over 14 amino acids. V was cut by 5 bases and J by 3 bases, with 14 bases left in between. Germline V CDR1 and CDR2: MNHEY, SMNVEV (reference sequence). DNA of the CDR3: TGTGCCAGCAGTCCCTCAGGCAGCTACTACGAGCAGTACTTC. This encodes CASSPSGSYYEQYF.

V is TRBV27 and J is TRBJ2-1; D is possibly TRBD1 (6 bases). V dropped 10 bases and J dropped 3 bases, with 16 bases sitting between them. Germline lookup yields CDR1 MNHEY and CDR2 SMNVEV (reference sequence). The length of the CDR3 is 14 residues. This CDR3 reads CATSGVGGYNEQFF. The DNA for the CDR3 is TGTGCCACCTCAGGGGTAGGGGGCTACAATGAGCAGTTCTTC.

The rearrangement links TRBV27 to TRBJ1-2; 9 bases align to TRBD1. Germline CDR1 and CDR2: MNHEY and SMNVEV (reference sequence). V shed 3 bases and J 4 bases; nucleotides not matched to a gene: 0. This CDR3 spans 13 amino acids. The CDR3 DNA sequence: TGTGCCAGCAGTTTGGACAGGGGCTATGGCTACACCTTC. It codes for CASSLDRGYGYTF.

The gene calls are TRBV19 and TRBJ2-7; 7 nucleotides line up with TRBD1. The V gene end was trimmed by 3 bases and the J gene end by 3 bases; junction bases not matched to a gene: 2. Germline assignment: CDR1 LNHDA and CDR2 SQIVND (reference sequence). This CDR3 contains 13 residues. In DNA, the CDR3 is TGTGCCAGTAGTATGGGACAGAACTACGAGCAGTACTTC. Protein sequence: CASSMGQNYEQYF.

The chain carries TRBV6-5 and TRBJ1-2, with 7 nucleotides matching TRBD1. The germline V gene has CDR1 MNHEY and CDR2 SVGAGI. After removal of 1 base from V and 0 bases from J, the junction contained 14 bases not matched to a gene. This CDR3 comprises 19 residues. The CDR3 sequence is CASSYFGVGGQQSNYGYTF. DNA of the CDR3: TGTGCCAGCAGTTACTTCGGTGTCGGGGGACAGCAGTCTAACTATGGCTACACCTTC.

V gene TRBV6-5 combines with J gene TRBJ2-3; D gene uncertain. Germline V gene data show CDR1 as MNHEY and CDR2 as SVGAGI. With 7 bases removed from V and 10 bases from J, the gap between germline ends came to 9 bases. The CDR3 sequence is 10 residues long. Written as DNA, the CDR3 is TGTGCCAGCACTGGGGATTCGCAGTATTTT. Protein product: CASTGDSQYF.

CDR3 sequence reads: CASSLETGSYNEQFF. CDR3 DNA: TGTGCCAGCAGCTTGGAGACGGGGTCCTACAATGAGCAGTTCTTC. The chain uses TRBV5-4 and TRBJ2-1; D might be TRBD2 (5 bases). This CDR3 is built from 15 residues. With 0 bases removed from V and 1 base from J, the gap between germline ends came to 8 bases. In germline, CDR1 is SGHNT, CDR2 YYREEE (reference sequence).

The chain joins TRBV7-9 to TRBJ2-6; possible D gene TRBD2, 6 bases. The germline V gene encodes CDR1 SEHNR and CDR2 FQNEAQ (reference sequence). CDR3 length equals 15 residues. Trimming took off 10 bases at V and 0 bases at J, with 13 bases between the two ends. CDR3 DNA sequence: TGTGCCATTGTAGCGGTGATCTCTGGGGCCAACGTCCTGACTTTC. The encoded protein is CAIVAVISGANVLTF.

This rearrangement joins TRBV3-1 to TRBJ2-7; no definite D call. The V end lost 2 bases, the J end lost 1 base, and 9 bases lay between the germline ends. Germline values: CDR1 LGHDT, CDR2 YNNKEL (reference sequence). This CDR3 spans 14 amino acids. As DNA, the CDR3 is TGTGCCAGCAGCCAACCGGCTCAGTCCTACGAGCAGTACTTC. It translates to CASSQPAQSYEQYF.

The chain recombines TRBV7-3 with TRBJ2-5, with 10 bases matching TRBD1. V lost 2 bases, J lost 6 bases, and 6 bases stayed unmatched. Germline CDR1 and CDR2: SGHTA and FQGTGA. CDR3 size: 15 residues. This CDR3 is CASSLGDRGLKTQYF. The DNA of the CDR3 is TGTGCCAGCAGCTTAGGGGACAGGGGATTGAAGACCCAGTACTTC.

The CDR3 here is CASSSQSTPGETQYF. For the CDR3, the DNA is TGTGCCAGCAGCTCCCAATCGACCCCCGGGGAGACCCAGTACTTC. The rearrangement uses TRBV7-9 and TRBJ2-5; D unresolved. The CDR3 contains 15 residues. V shed 4 bases and J shed 5 bases, with 17 bases lying between them. Germline-derived CDR1 and CDR2 are SEHNR and FQNEAQ (reference sequence). The full variable domain, in which reference TRBV7-9 and TRBJ2-5 provide the parts outside the CDR3, is DTGVSQNPRHKITKRGQNVTFRCDPISEHNRLYWYRQTLGQGPEFLTYFQNEAQLEKSRLLSDRFSAERPKGSFSTLEIQRTEQGDSAMYLCASSSQSTPGETQYFGPGTRLLVL.

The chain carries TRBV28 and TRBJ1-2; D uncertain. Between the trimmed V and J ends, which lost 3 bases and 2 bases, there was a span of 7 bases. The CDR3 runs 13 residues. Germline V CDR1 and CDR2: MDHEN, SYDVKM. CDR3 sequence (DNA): TGTGCCAGCAGTTTGGCGGGGAACTATGGCTACACCTTC. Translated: CASSLAGNYGYTF.

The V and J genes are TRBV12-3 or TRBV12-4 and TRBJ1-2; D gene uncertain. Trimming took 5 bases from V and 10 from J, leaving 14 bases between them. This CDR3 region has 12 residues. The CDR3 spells CASSPPSLFYTF. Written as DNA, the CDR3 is TGTGCCAGCAGTCCTCCGAGCCTCTTCTACACCTTC.

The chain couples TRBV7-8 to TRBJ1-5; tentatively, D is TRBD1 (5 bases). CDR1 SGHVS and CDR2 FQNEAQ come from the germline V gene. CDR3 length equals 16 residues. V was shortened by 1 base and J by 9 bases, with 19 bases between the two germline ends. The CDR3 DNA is TGTGCCAGCAGCTTAGTAGAGGGAACGGCCACAGGGCCCCAGCATTTT. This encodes CASSLVEGTATGPQHF.

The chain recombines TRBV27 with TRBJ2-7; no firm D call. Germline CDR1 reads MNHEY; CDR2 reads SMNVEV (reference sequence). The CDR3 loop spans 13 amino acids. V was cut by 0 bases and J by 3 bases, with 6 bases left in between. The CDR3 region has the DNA TGTGCCAGCAGTTTATCAGAGAACTACGAGCAGTACTTC. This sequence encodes CASSLSENYEQYF.

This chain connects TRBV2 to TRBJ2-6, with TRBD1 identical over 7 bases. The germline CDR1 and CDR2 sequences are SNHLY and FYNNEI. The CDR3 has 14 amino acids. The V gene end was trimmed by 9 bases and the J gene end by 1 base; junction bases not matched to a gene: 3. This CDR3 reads CARSTGSGANVLTF. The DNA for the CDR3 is TGTGCCAGATCGACAGGGTCTGGGGCCAACGTCCTGACTTTC.

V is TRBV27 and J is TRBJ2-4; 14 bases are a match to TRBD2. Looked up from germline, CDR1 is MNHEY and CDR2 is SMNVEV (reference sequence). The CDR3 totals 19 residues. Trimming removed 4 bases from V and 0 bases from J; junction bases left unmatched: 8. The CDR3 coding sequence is TGTGCCAGCAGTTCTCCCGGGACTAGCGGGGGACTAGCCAAAAACATTCAGTACTTC. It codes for CASSSPGTSGGLAKNIQYF.